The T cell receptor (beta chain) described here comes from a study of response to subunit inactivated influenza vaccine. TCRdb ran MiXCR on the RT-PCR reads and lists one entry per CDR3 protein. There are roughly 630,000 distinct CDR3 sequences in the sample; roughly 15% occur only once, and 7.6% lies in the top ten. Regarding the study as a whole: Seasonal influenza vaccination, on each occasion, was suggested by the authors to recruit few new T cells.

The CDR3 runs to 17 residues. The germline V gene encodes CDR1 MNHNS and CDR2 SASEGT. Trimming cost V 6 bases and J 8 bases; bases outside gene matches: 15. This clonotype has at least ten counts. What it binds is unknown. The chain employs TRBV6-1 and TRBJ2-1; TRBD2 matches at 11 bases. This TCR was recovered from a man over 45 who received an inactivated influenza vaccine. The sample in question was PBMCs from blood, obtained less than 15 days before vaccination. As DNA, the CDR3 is TGTGCCAGCAGCCAATATCGACTAGCGGGAAGGGTCGATGAGCAGTTCTTC. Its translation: CASSQYRLAGRVDEQFF.